These 15 T cell receptor beta chains were all obtained from the same sample, sequenced in a study of identical twins. MiXCR was run by TCRdb on the 5' RACE reads, yielding one entry per CDR3 protein. The sample carries 450,000 or so distinct CDR3 sequences, approximately 15% recorded once. These data were also reused for a study on yellow fever vaccine responses in identical twins.

The specimen was CD4+ T cells sorted from blood. These receptors were taken from a woman aged 18-29 years in good health.

The chain recombines TRBV20-1 with TRBJ2-7, with D unresolved. There are 14 residues in the CDR3. The germline V gene has CDR1 DFQATT and CDR2 SNEGSKA (reference sequence). Trimming removed 3 bases at V and 0 bases at J, with 12 bases between. The CDR3 DNA reads as TGCAGTGCTAGCGATCGGATGAGCTCCTACGAGCAGTACTTC. Its translation: CSASDRMSSYEQYF.

The chain combines TRBV7-2 with TRBJ2-1; TRBD2 matches 9 bases. The CDR3 totals 15 residues. V trimming: 1 base; J trimming: 9 bases; junction bases outside the gene matches: 7. From germline, CDR1 is SGHTA and CDR2 FQGNSA. The CDR3 DNA follows: TGTGCCAGCAGCTTAGGGACTAGCGTAAGGGGTGAGCAGTTCTTC. This codes for CASSLGTSVRGEQFF.

This clonotype has just a few counts. The J gene is TRBJ2-3, the V gene TRBV5-6; 8 bases map to TRBD2. The CDR3 runs to 16 residues. Germline loops: CDR1 SGHDT, CDR2 YYEEEE. The J segment lost 0 bases and the V segment lost 3 bases, leaving 6 bases of the junction unmatched. CDR3: CASSWKLADSTDTQYF. The CDR3 region has the DNA TGTGCCAGCAGCTGGAAACTAGCGGATAGCACAGATACGCAGTATTTT.

The chain uses TRBV29-1 and TRBJ2-3; 11 bases align to TRBD2. Germline CDR1 is SQVTM and CDR2 is ANQGSEA. CDR3 length: 15 amino acids. V lost 2 bases and J lost 6; bases outside the gene matches: 7. Here the CDR3 DNA reads TGCAGCGTTGAAATCCTAGCGGGAGGAAGCGATACGCAGTATTTT. This sequence encodes CSVEILAGGSDTQYF.

This clonotype was seen at least ten times. V usage is TRBV29-1 and J usage is TRBJ2-2, with D uncertain. Between the trimmed V and J ends, which lost 5 bases and 1 base, there was a span of 11 bases. This CDR3 has 14 residues. The germline V gene encodes CDR1 SQVTM and CDR2 ANQGSEA. CDR3: CSVIRVGNTGELFF. The CDR3 DNA reads as TGCAGCGTTATCCGGGTGGGGAACACCGGGGAGCTGTTTTTT.

V gene TRBV20-1 combines with J gene TRBJ2-1; tentative D call: TRBD2 (6 bases). Per germline, CDR1 DFQATT and CDR2 SNEGSKA (reference sequence). Trimming stripped 0 bases from V and 12 bases from J, with 15 bases between. The CDR3 is 13 amino acids. CDR3 protein: CSARDAAGRGQFF. CDR3 coding DNA: TGCAGTGCTAGAGATGCGGCAGGGCGGGGGCAGTTCTTC.

V is TRBV20-1 and J is TRBJ2-3, with TRBD1 identical over 7 bases. V shed 3 bases and J 0 bases; nucleotides not matched to a gene: 3. CDR1 is DFQATT, CDR2 SNEGSKA, per germline (reference sequence). The CDR3 has 14 residues. The CDR3 coding sequence is TGCAGTGCTAGTAAACAGGGGAGCACAGATACGCAGTATTTT. The encoded protein is CSASKQGSTDTQYF.

V and J are TRBV6-2 or TRBV6-3 and TRBJ2-1, with D possibly being TRBD1 (5 bases). The germline V gene encodes CDR1 MNHEY and CDR2 SVGEGT. The CDR3 extends over 18 amino acids. Deletions cut 0 bases from V and 9 bases from J, with 24 bases between. The CDR3 reads CASSYSKGSQGRVGEQFF. DNA of the CDR3: TGTGCCAGCAGTTACTCGAAAGGAAGTCAGGGTAGGGTTGGTGAGCAGTTCTTC.

V is TRBV7-9 and J is TRBJ1-2, with 8 bases matching TRBD1. Unmatched junction bases numbered 5, after V lost 0 bases and J lost 8 bases. CDR1 SEHNR and CDR2 FQNEAQ come from the germline V gene (reference sequence). The CDR3 is made up of 14 amino acids. The DNA for the CDR3 is TGTGCCAGCAGCTTAGCCCAGGGGGCGCGGGGCTACACCTTC. It specifies CASSLAQGARGYTF.

The J gene is TRBJ2-1, the V gene TRBV18; a weak D match, TRBD2 (5 bases). Germline CDR1 is KGHSH and CDR2 is LQKENI. Trimming removed 2 bases from V and 10 bases from J, with 18 bases in between. The CDR3 is made up of 15 amino acids. The CDR3 DNA follows: TGTGCCAGCTCACCAGGGCTAGCTAGGGAAAGGGAGCAGTTCTTC. Its translation: CASSPGLAREREQFF.

This clonotype appeared many times. The rearrangement uses TRBV5-1 and TRBJ1-1, with D uncertain. CDR3 length: 14 amino acids. With 5 bases removed from V and 5 bases from J, the gap between germline ends came to 16 bases. Germline V gene sequence: CDR1 SGHRS, CDR2 YFSETQ. The CDR3 region is CASRVERVQTEAFF. CDR3 coding DNA: TGCGCCAGCAGGGTCGAAAGGGTTCAAACTGAAGCTTTCTTT. Complete variable domain (other parts from reference TRBV5-1 and TRBJ1-1): KAGVTQTPRYLIKTRGQQVTLSCSPISGHRSVSWYQQTPGQGLQFLFEYFSETQRNKGNFPGRFSGRQFSNSRSEMNVSTLELGDSALYLCASRVERVQTEAFFGQGTRLTVV.

The chain employs TRBV7-8 and TRBJ2-1; maybe TRBD1 (5 bases). CDR3 length: 15 residues. Trimming left V 1 base short and J 2 bases short, with 9 bases between. The V gene's germline CDR1 is SGHVS and CDR2 FQNEAQ. The CDR3 sequence: CASSLEKGTYNEQFF. CDR3 bases: TGTGCCAGCAGCTTAGAAAAGGGGACCTACAATGAGCAGTTCTTC. Looking up the rest from reference TRBV7-8 and TRBJ2-1 gives the full variable domain: GAGVSQSPRYKVAKRGQDVALRCDPISGHVSLFWYQQALGQGPEFLTYFQNEAQLDKSGLPSDRFFAERPEGSVSTLKIQRTQQEDSAVYLCASSLEKGTYNEQFFGPGTRLTVL.

This clonotype was observed a handful of times. This chain links TRBV7-2 with TRBJ2-6, with no clear D. Per germline, CDR1 SGHTA and CDR2 FQGNSA. The CDR3 sequence is 15 residues long. Deletions cut 7 bases from V and 0 bases from J, with 10 bases between. The CDR3 coding sequence is TGTGCCAGCACCGTACAGTCCTCTGGGGCCAACGTCCTGACTTTC. As protein: CASTVQSSGANVLTF.

The V gene is TRBV4-3, the J gene TRBJ2-3; D is ambiguous. CDR1 LGHNA and CDR2 YSLEER come from the germline V gene. The CDR3 is made up of 15 amino acids. Trimming took 4 bases from V and 0 from J, leaving 11 bases between them. The CDR3 bases are TGCGCCAGCAGCCGTGCGGCGGCTAGCACAGATACGCAGTATTTT. Encoded protein: CASSRAAASTDTQYF.

This clonotype occurred a few times. The CDR3 here is CASTKLAGLSTGELFF. The CDR3 DNA is TGTGCCAGCACGAAACTAGCGGGGCTTTCCACCGGGGAGCTGTTTTTT. This rearrangement joins TRBV27 to TRBJ2-2; 10 nucleotides agree with TRBD2. The V gene's germline CDR1 is MNHEY and CDR2 SMNVEV (reference sequence). The CDR3 length is 16 residues. V shed 7 bases, J shed 4 bases, and the junction held 9 bases outside the gene matches.